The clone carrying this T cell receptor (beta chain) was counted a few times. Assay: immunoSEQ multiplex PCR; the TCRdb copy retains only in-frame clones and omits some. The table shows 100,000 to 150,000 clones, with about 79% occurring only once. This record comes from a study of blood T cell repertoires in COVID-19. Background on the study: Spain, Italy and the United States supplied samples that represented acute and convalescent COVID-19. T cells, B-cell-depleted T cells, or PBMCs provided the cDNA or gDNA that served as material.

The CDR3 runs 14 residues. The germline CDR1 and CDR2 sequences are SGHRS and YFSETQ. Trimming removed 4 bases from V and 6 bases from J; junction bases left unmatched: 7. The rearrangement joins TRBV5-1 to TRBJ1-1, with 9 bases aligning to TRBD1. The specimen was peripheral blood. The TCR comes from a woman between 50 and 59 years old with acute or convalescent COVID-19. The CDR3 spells CASSPGTGMPEAFF. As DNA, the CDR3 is TGCGCCAGCAGCCCCGGGACAGGGATGCCTGAAGCTTTCTTT.